This T cell receptor (beta chain) was recovered during a study of T cell repertoires in cytomegalovirus infection. The CDR3 is 15 amino acids. Germline loops: CDR1 SGHTA, CDR2 FQGNSA. V shed 1 base, J shed 2 bases, and the junction held 0 bases outside the gene matches. This clonotype was observed many times. Via MiXCR, TCRdb re-called the reads, giving one row per CDR3 protein. In the table there are roughly 240,000 distinct CDR3 sequences, under 8.5% of which are singletons. This TCR was sampled from a human donor in good health (CMV status not recorded). Some clones in this sample may be carry-over from other donors' samples. This chain joins TRBV7-2 and TRBJ1-4; 8 bases map to TRBD1. The sample consisted of PBMCs. CDR3 amino acids: CASSLGDRTNEKLFF. CDR3 coding DNA: TGTGCCAGCAGCTTAGGGGACAGGACTAATGAAAAACTGTTTTTT.